This T cell receptor (beta chain) stems from a study of blood T cells in healthy people across ages. General study results and limits: One million T cells yielded diversity estimates that were considered underestimates.

CDR3 length: 11 residues. The V end was cut by 2 bases, the J end by 13 bases, with 11 bases between. Many counts were recorded for this clonotype. Its target is unknown. With a J-beta primer mix and a sample-barcoded 5' primer, a second PCR ran roughly 6 to 11 cycles. A single record per CDR3 protein comes from TCRdb applying MiXCR to the 5' RACE reads. The sample shows about 1,800,000 distinct CDR3 sequences, roughly 27% of them seen only once. The sequencing sample was made of blood. The sequence was obtained from a woman aged 25 to 39 in good health. V gene TRBV12-3 or TRBV12-4 combines with J gene TRBJ2-5; D may be TRBD2 (5 bases). The CDR3 here is CASSLSASTYF. In DNA, the CDR3 is TGTGCCAGCAGTTTATCGGCTAGCACGTACTTC.